This TCR beta chain is from a study of beta chain features in type 1 diabetes. What was sequenced were expressed TCRB transcripts, since all of the isolated RNA had been reverse transcribed. Sequencing was performed with immunoSEQ multiplex PCR; in TCRdb, only in-frame clones are kept and a portion is missing. The sample includes 200,000 to 250,000 clones, around 68% of them seen just once. Source material: naive CD4+ T cells from blood. The TCR was taken from a man younger than 45 in good health.

This chain's CDR3 is CASSSGTSGGQGDTQYF. The CDR3 DNA reads TGTGCCAGCAGCTCCGGGACTAGCGGGGGCCAGGGAGATACGCAGTATTTT. V is TRBV5-6 and J is TRBJ2-3, with 14 positions matching TRBD2. CDR1 and CDR2 from the germline V gene are SGHDT and YYEEEE. The CDR3 has 17 amino acids. The J segment lost 5 bases and the V segment lost 3 bases, leaving 8 bases of the junction unmatched.